A single sample is the source of the 27 T cell receptor beta chains below, sequenced in a study of neurological immune-mediated disorders. A single record per CDR3 protein comes from TCRdb applying MiXCR to the 5' RACE reads. The sample yields 70,000 or so distinct CDR3 sequences, approximately 3.3% seen once. The specimen sequenced was PBMCs. The receptors derive from a woman aged 45-59 years with multiple sclerosis.

This clonotype was seen at least ten times. The chain carries TRBV5-1 and TRBJ1-1, with D possibly TRBD1 on 5 matching bases. Germline V CDR1 and CDR2: SGHRS, YFSETQ. Trimming removed 4 bases from V and 1 base from J, with 23 bases in between. The CDR3 extends over 18 amino acids. CDR3 protein: CASSGGLRHGRGNTEAFF. Here the CDR3 DNA reads TGCGCCAGCAGCGGCGGTCTTCGTCATGGAAGGGGGAACACTGAAGCTTTCTTT.

This clonotype has at least ten counts. The V and J genes are TRBV6-5 and TRBJ2-3; D ambiguous. The V end lost 2 bases, the J end lost 1 base, and 13 bases lay between the germline ends. Germline assignment: CDR1 MNHEY and CDR2 SVGAGI. The length of the CDR3 is 16 residues. The CDR3 DNA is TGTGCCAGCAGTTACATCTTTACCCAGGGCACAGATACGCAGTATTTT. It specifies CASSYIFTQGTDTQYF.

By share, this clonotype ranks as medium-sized. The gene calls are TRBV6-5 and TRBJ1-6; perhaps TRBD1 as D (5 bases). Per the germline V gene, CDR1 is MNHEY and CDR2 is SVGAGI. The V end lost 7 bases, the J end lost 0 bases, and 25 bases lay between the germline ends. The CDR3 extends over 20 amino acids. CDR3 nucleotides: TGTGCCAGCACCACCTGGGGGTTCGGCAGGTTCGGCTCCTATAATTCACCCCTCCACTTT. Translated, it gives CASTTWGFGRFGSYNSPLHF.

This clonotype was counted at least ten times. This chain joins TRBV6-5 and TRBJ2-2; 7 bases line up with TRBD1. With V trimmed by 7 bases and J by 4 bases, 3 bases remained unmatched. CDR1 MNHEY and CDR2 SVGAGI come from the germline V gene. The CDR3 sequence is 13 residues long. The CDR3 here is CASKRGPTGELFF. CDR3 nucleotide sequence: TGTGCCAGCAAGAGGGGGCCCACCGGGGAGCTGTTTTTT.

This clonotype was seen ten or more times. The chain couples TRBV19 to TRBJ2-2, with 10 nucleotides matching TRBD1. V gave up 5 bases and J gave up 7 bases; unmatched junction bases: 13. CDR1 is LNHDA, CDR2 SQIVND, per germline (reference sequence). There are 17 residues in the CDR3. CDR3 protein: CASSRTTGGLGNGELFF. In DNA form, the CDR3 reads TGTGCCAGTAGTCGAACGACAGGGGGCCTCGGGAACGGGGAGCTGTTTTTT. Full variable domain (outside the CDR3, taken from reference TRBV19 and TRBJ2-2): DGGITQSPKYLFRKEGQNVTLSCEQNLNHDAMYWYRQDPGQGLRLIYYSQIVNDFQKGDIAEGYSVSREKKESFPLTVTSAQKNPTAFYLCASSRTTGGLGNGELFFGEGSRLTVL.

In this sample, this clonotype turned up many times. This chain links TRBV20-1 with TRBJ1-1; unclear D gene. CDR3 length: 13 amino acids. Trimming took 6 bases from V and 4 from J, leaving 15 bases between them. Germline CDR1 and CDR2: DFQATT and SNEGSKA (reference sequence). In DNA, the CDR3 is TGCAGTGCCAAGCGCCTCCCGGGCACTGAAGCTTTCTTT. Protein: CSAKRLPGTEAFF.

In its sample, this clonotype was seen many times. Here the CDR3 DNA reads TGCAGTGCGCCGGGGGGGCTTACCAAAGATACGCAGTATTTT. It is translated as CSAPGGLTKDTQYF. The chain has TRBV20-1 and TRBJ2-3; TRBD2 aligns across 8 bases. With V trimmed by 6 bases and J by 5 bases, 10 bases remained unmatched. This CDR3 region has 14 residues. Germline-derived CDR1 and CDR2 are DFQATT and SNEGSKA (reference sequence).

This clonotype was seen ten or more times. The chain uses TRBV24-1 and TRBJ2-4; D may be TRBD1 (5 bases). This CDR3 has 13 amino acids. V lost 4 bases and J lost 9, with 12 bases in between. The germline V gene has CDR1 KGHDR and CDR2 SFDVKD. The CDR3 region is CATSDPGSAIQYF. The CDR3 region has the DNA TGTGCCACCAGTGACCCAGGGTCGGCCATTCAGTACTTC.

This clonotype was seen at least ten times. The chain recombines TRBV5-1 with TRBJ2-3; 8 nucleotides line up with TRBD2. With 5 bases clipped from V and 5 bases from J, the junction kept 7 bases outside the gene matches. The CDR3 loop spans 14 amino acids. The germline V gene has CDR1 SGHRS and CDR2 YFSETQ. DNA for the CDR3: TGCGCCAGCAGTCTGGGACTAGATATAGATACGCAGTATTTT. Translation gives CASSLGLDIDTQYF.

Many counts were recorded for this clonotype. The chain links TRBV25-1 to TRBJ2-1; 12 positions match TRBD2. Trimming removed 3 bases from V and 1 base from J; junction bases left unmatched: 7. This CDR3 spans 18 amino acids. Looked up from germline, CDR1 is MGHDK and CDR2 is SYGVNS. This CDR3 reads CASSDLAGGRNSYNEQFF. The CDR3 DNA sequence: TGTGCCAGCAGTGATCTAGCGGGAGGGCGTAATTCCTACAATGAGCAGTTCTTC.

This clonotype has at least ten counts. The CDR3 region has the DNA TGTGCCAGCAGTGAAGTATCACAGGGGGTCACCAATGAGCAGTTCTTC. Translated: CASSEVSQGVTNEQFF. This chain connects TRBV25-1 to TRBJ2-1; 8 bases line up with TRBD1. V lost 2 bases and J lost 6; bases outside the gene matches: 9. The germline gives CDR1 MGHDK, CDR2 SYGVNS. The CDR3 spans 16 residues.

This clonotype appeared many times. For the CDR3, the DNA is TGCGCCAGCCTCTCACCGGGCCAAGAGACCCAGTACTTC. Protein: CASLSPGQETQYF. The chain links TRBV5-1 to TRBJ2-5; the D is unclear. In germline, CDR1 is SGHRS, CDR2 YFSETQ. The CDR3 runs 13 residues. Trimming pared 7 bases from V and 1 base from J, leaving 11 bases between.

Ten or more counts support this clonotype. The chain combines TRBV7-2 with TRBJ1-1; 9 nucleotides agree with TRBD1. The CDR3 covers 16 residues. The V gene's germline CDR1 is SGHTA and CDR2 FQGNSA. Trimming at V came to 0 bases and at J to 3 bases, leaving 5 bases not matched to a gene. The CDR3 coding sequence is TGTGCCAGCAGCTTAGCGACAGGGGGTGGGTACACTGAAGCTTTCTTT. Translating it yields CASSLATGGGYTEAFF.

This clonotype was recorded many times. This chain links TRBV28 with TRBJ2-7; the D is unclear. Trimming pared 3 bases from V and 4 bases from J, leaving 7 bases between. Germline V lookup: CDR1 MDHEN, CDR2 SYDVKM. The CDR3 length is 12 residues. The CDR3 region has the DNA TGTGCCAGCAGTTTTGGCAGTTACGAGCAGTACGTC. It yields the protein CASSFGSYEQYV.

Ten or more counts support this clonotype. The rearrangement links TRBV12-3 or TRBV12-4 to TRBJ2-7; perhaps TRBD2 as D (6 bases). Trimming cost V 5 bases and J 2 bases, with 10 bases left between them. CDR3 length equals 13 residues. This CDR3 is CASSQPGAYEQYF. As DNA, the CDR3 is TGTGCCAGCAGTCAGCCGGGAGCCTACGAGCAGTACTTC.

The chain combines TRBV14 with TRBJ2-1; TRBD2 aligns across 11 bases. V was clipped by 9 bases and J by 5 bases; unmatched bases: 12. The CDR3 extends over 16 amino acids. Germline V CDR1 and CDR2: SGHDN, FVKESK. The CDR3 coding sequence is TGTGCCAGTTACCCAGAAGGTAGCGGGAGGGACAATGAGCAGTTCTTC. Its protein is CASYPEGSGRDNEQFF.

This clonotype was seen many times. V is TRBV7-8 and J is TRBJ2-7; TRBD1 might be the D (6 bases). The germline V gene has CDR1 SGHVS and CDR2 FQNEAQ. CDR3 size: 16 residues. Trimming removed 0 bases from V and 5 bases from J, with 17 bases in between. The CDR3 reads CASSLAETGLGHEQYF. CDR3 bases: TGTGCCAGCAGCTTAGCCGAGACAGGACTCGGCCACGAGCAGTACTTC.

Many counts were recorded for this clonotype. The J gene is TRBJ2-1, the V gene TRBV27; TRBD2 aligns across 9 bases. This CDR3 has 15 amino acids. Germline CDR1 reads MNHEY; CDR2 reads SMNVEV (reference sequence). J lost 5 bases, V lost 5 bases, and 7 bases had no gene match. CDR3 region: CASSPLSGSNNEQFF. In DNA form, the CDR3 reads TGTGCCAGCAGTCCCCTTAGCGGGAGTAACAATGAGCAGTTCTTC.

This clonotype was observed many times. This rearrangement joins TRBV6-2 or TRBV6-3 to TRBJ2-2, with 9 nucleotides matching TRBD2. Germline V gives CDR1 MNHEY, CDR2 SVGEGT. There are 16 residues in the CDR3. The junction had 11 bases not matched to a gene; V was cut back by 6 bases and J by 6 bases. The CDR3: CASRPLAGWGAGELFF. The DNA of the CDR3 is TGTGCCAGCAGGCCCCTAGCGGGATGGGGAGCCGGGGAGCTGTTTTTT.

This clonotype has ten or more counts. The V and J genes are TRBV5-1 and TRBJ2-1, with TRBD2 matching over 8 bases. Trimming took 3 bases from V and 3 from J; bases not matched to a gene: 5. The CDR3 extends over 15 amino acids. Germline V CDR1 and CDR2: SGHRS, YFSETQ. The CDR3 here is CASSYKAGGYNEQFF. The CDR3 nucleotides are TGCGCCAGCAGCTACAAGGCGGGGGGCTACAATGAGCAGTTCTTC. Full variable domain (missing parts from reference TRBV5-1 and TRBJ2-1): KAGVTQTPRYLIKTRGQQVTLSCSPISGHRSVSWYQQTPGQGLQFLFEYFSETQRNKGNFPGRFSGRQFSNSRSEMNVSTLELGDSALYLCASSYKAGGYNEQFFGPGTRLTVL.

At least ten counts were recorded for this clonotype. The V gene is TRBV29-1, the J gene TRBJ1-2, with 8 bases aligning to TRBD1. Germline CDR1 and CDR2: SQVTM and ANQGSEA. The CDR3 extends over 17 amino acids. The junction had 22 bases not matched to a gene; V was cut back by 5 bases and J by 8 bases. The CDR3 sequence is CSVTAGTGSFKPAGYTF. DNA of the CDR3: TGCAGCGTTACGGCGGGGACAGGATCGTTTAAGCCAGCCGGCTACACCTTC.

This clonotype was counted at least ten times. The chain joins TRBV7-2 to TRBJ2-7; D is perhaps TRBD1 or TRBD2 (5 bases each). From germline, CDR1 is SGHTA and CDR2 FQGNSA. The CDR3 totals 18 residues. Trimming shortened V by 0 bases and J by 4 bases, and 22 bases separated the two germline ends. CDR3 amino acids: CASSLAAGSGTVPYEQYV. CDR3 nucleotides: TGTGCCAGCAGCTTAGCGGCTGGCTCCGGGACGGTACCTTACGAGCAGTACGTC.

This clonotype was picked up many times. This chain links TRBV7-2 with TRBJ2-3, with 14 bases matching TRBD2. V shed 1 base, J shed 4 bases, and the junction held 1 base outside the gene matches. Germline V gene sequence: CDR1 SGHTA, CDR2 FQGNSA. The CDR3 sequence is 16 residues long. CDR3 region: CASSLGLAGGPDTQYF. The CDR3 region has the DNA TGTGCCAGCAGCTTAGGACTAGCGGGGGGGCCAGATACGCAGTATTTT.

This clonotype was detected many times. The chain is built from TRBV12-3 or TRBV12-4 and TRBJ2-1, with no clear D. Trimming took off 0 bases at V and 9 bases at J, with 9 bases between the two ends. The CDR3 runs to 13 residues. The CDR3 loop is CASSLAGRAEQFF. The CDR3 DNA is TGTGCCAGCAGTTTAGCAGGGCGCGCTGAGCAGTTCTTC.

This clonotype occurred many times. The V call is TRBV2, the J call TRBJ1-4, with a possible D match to TRBD1 (6 bases). The CDR3 spans 15 residues. Germline assignment: CDR1 SNHLY and CDR2 FYNNEI. Trimming removed 3 bases from V and 6 bases from J, with 14 bases in between. The CDR3 nucleotides read TGTGCCAGCAGTGATAAAGACAGGCCATATGAAAAACTGTTTTTT. Its protein product is CASSDKDRPYEKLFF. Full variable domain (remainder filled in from reference TRBV2 and TRBJ1-4): EPEVTQTPSHQVTQMGQEVILRCVPISNHLYFYWYRQILGQKVEFLVSFYNNEISEKSEIFDDQFSVERPDGSNFTLKIRSTKLEDSAMYFCASSDKDRPYEKLFFGSGTQLSVL.

This clonotype was detected ten times or more. This chain connects TRBV7-2 to TRBJ2-3, with 10 bases lining up with TRBD2. This CDR3 spans 17 amino acids. The junction had 10 bases not matched to a gene; V was cut back by 5 bases and J by 2 bases. Germline CDR1 is SGHTA and CDR2 is FQGNSA. The CDR3 bases are TGTGCCAGCAGCCCAGTAGCGGGGGGCCCGTACACAGATACGCAGTATTTT. This sequence encodes CASSPVAGGPYTDTQYF.

The table lists this clonotype with many counts. The rearrangement uses TRBV5-5 and TRBJ1-4, with TRBD1 identical over 12 bases. Germline V gene sequence: CDR1 SGHKS, CDR2 YYEKEE (reference sequence). The V and J ends lost 9 bases and 8 bases, in that order; junction bases with no gene match: 11. The CDR3 totals 15 residues. CDR3 sequence (DNA): TGTGCCACCTCCATTGCCGGGACAGGGGGCGAAAAACTGTTTTTT. It translates to CATSIAGTGGEKLFF. The full variable domain, its missing parts supplied by reference TRBV5-5 and TRBJ1-4, is DAGVTQSPTHLIKTRGQQVTLRCSPISGHKSVSWYQQVLGQGPQFIFQYYEKEERGRGNFPDRFSARQFPNYSSELNVNALLLGDSALYLCATSIAGTGGEKLFFGSGTQLSVL.